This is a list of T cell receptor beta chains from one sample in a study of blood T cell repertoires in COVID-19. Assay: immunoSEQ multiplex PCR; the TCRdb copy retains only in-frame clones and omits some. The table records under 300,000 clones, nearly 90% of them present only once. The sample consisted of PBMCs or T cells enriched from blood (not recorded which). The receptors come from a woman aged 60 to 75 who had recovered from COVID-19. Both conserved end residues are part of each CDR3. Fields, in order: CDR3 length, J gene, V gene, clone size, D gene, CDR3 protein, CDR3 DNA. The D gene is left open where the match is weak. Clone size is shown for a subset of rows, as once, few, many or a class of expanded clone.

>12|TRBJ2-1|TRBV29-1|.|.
CSAAASYNEQFF
TGCAGCGCAGCGGCCTCCTACAATGAGCAGTTCTTC
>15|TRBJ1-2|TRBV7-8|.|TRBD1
CASSTRGTVEGGYTF
TGTGCCAGCAGCACACGTGGGACAGTAGAGGGTGGCTACACCTTC
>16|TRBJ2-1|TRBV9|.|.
CASSLYGQGSYNEQFF
TGTGCCAGCAGCCTTTATGGGCAGGGGTCATACAATGAGCAGTTCTTC
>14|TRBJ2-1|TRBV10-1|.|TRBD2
CASSEGGGSIEQFF
TGCGCCAGCAGTGAAGGCGGGGGGTCCATTGAGCAGTTCTTC
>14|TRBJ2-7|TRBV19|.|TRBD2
CASSALAGVNEQYF
TGTGCCAGTAGTGCACTAGCGGGAGTTAACGAGCAGTACTTC
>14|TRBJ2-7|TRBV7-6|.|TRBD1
CASSPRTGGLEQYF
TGTGCCAGCAGCCCGCGGACAGGGGGCCTCGAGCAGTACTTC
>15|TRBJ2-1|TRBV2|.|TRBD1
CASSGGGQGIYEQFF
TGTGCCAGCAGTGGGGGGGGACAGGGGATATATGAGCAGTTCTTC
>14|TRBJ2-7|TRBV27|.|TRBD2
CASRGLAVSYEQYF
TGTGCCAGCAGGGGACTAGCGGTATCCTACGAGCAGTACTTC
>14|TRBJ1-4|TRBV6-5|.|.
CATSRFSANEKLFF
TGTGCCACGAGCCGATTCTCGGCTAATGAAAAACTGTTTTTT
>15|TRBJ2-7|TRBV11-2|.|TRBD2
CASSPPGTSRGEQYF
TGTGCCAGCAGCCCTCCCGGGACTAGCAGGGGCGAGCAGTACTTC
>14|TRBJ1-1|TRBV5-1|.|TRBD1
CASSASGQAVEAFF
TGCGCCAGCAGCGCCAGCGGACAGGCCGTTGAAGCTTTCTTT
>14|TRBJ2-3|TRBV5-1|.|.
CASSLVPVTDTQYF
TGCGCCAGCAGCTTGGTTCCAGTCACAGATACGCAGTATTTT
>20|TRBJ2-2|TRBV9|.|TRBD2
CASSVGILAGLSSGTGELFF
TGTGCCAGCAGCGTAGGCATACTAGCGGGGCTCTCCTCGGGGACCGGGGAGCTGTTTTTT
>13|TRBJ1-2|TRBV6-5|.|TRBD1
CAGDRDKGYGYTF
TGTGCCGGTGACAGGGACAAGGGATATGGCTACACCTTC
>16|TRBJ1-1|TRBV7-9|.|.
CASSLGGTLMNTEAFF
TGTGCCAGCAGCTTAGGCGGGACTCTCATGAACACTGAAGCTTTCTTT
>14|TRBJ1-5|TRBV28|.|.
CASSAGDRRLTQHF
TGTGCCAGCAGCGCTGGGGATAGGAGGTTGACCCAGCATTTT
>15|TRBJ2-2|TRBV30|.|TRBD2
CAWSVLLADTGELFF
TGTGCCTGGAGTGTACTACTAGCGGACACCGGGGAGCTGTTTTTT
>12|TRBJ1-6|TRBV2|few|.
CASSITSVALHF
TGTGCCAGCAGTATAACCTCGGTGGCCCTCCACTTT
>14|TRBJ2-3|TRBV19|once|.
CASSGWIYTDTQYF
TGTGCCAGTAGCGGGTGGATTTACACAGATACGCAGTATTTT
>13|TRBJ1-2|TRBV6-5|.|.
CATTGDLYEGYTF
TGTGCCACAACAGGAGACCTCTATGAAGGCTACACCTTC
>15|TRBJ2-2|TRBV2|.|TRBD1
CASSDDRANTGELFF
TGTGCCAGCAGTGATGACAGGGCGAACACCGGGGAGCTGTTTTTT
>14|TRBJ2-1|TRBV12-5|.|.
CASGLVGLHNEQFF
TGTGCTAGTGGTTTGGTTGGACTTCACAATGAGCAGTTCTTC
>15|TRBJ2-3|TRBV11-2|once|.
CASSFSGSSTDTQYF
TGTGCCAGCAGCTTTTCCGGGAGTAGCACAGATACGCAGTATTTT
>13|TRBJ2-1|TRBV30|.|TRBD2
CAWSVGLAGGWFF
TGTGCCTGGAGTGTAGGGCTAGCGGGGGGGTGGTTCTTC
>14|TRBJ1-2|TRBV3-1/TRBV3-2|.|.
CASSPSTVNYGYTF
TGTGCCAGCAGCCCGTCGACAGTAAACTATGGCTACACCTTC
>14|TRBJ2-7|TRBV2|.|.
CASSELGPPYEQYF
TGTGCCAGCAGTGAGCTGGGGCCCCCCTACGAGCAGTACTTC
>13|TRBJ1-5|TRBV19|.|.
CASNTVLNQPQHF
TGTGCCAGCAACACAGTATTAAATCAGCCCCAGCATTTT
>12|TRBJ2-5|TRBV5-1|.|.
CASTDSQETQYF
TGCGCCAGCACGGACAGCCAAGAGACCCAGTACTTC
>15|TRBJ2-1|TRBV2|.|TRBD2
CASSEELAEYNEQFF
TGTGCCAGCAGTGAAGAACTAGCGGAGTACAATGAGCAGTTCTTC
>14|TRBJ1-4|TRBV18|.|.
CASSQELTNEKLFF
TGTGCCAGCTCACAGGAGTTGACTAATGAAAAACTGTTTTTT
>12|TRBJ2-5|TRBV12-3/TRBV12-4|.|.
CASSPRVETQYF
TGTGCCAGCAGCCCCCGAGTAGAGACCCAGTACTTC
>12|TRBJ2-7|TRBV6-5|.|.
CASTDRPYEQYF
TGTGCCAGCACGGACAGACCGTACGAGCAGTACTTC
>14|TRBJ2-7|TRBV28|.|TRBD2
CASSFPVGLAGQYF
TGTGCCAGCAGTTTTCCCGTGGGGCTAGCGGGACAGTACTTC
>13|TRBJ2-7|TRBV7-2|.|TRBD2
CASSFSGNYEQYF
TGTGCCAGCAGCTTTAGCGGGAATTACGAGCAGTACTTC
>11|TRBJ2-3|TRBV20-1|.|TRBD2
CKGGVADTQYF
TGCAAGGGAGGGGTTGCAGATACGCAGTATTTT
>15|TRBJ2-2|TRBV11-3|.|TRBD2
CASSLGAGGAGELFF
TGTGCCAGCAGCTTAGGAGCGGGAGGGGCCGGGGAGCTGTTTTTT
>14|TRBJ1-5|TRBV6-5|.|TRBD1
CASSSHRGDQPQHF
TGTGCCAGCAGTTCCCACAGGGGAGATCAGCCCCAGCATTTT
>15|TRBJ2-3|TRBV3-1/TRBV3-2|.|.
CASSPRQGKSDTQYF
TGTGCCAGCAGCCCAAGGCAGGGGAAGTCAGATACGCAGTATTTT
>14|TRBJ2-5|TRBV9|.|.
CASSVVGQEETQYF
TGTGCCAGCAGCGTAGTAGGTCAGGAAGAGACCCAGTACTTC
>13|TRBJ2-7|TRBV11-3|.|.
CASSPRLTDEQYF
TGTGCCAGCAGCCCGAGACTAACGGACGAGCAGTACTTC
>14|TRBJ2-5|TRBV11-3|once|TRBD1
CASSRTGGLETQYF
TGTGCCAGCAGCCGGACAGGGGGTCTCGAGACCCAGTACTTC
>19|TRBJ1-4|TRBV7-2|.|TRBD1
CASSLTTGTGITTNEKLFF
TGTGCCAGCAGCTTGACGACCGGGACAGGGATTACTACTAATGAAAAACTGTTTTTT
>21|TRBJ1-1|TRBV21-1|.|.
CAGCDRGKTPPYGSRNTEAFF
TGTGCCGGATGTGACAGGGGTAAAACTCCACCCTACGGGTCGCGGAACACTGAAGCTTTCTTT
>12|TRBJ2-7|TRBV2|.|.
CASRSHRYEQYF
TGTGCCAGCCGTTCACACCGATACGAGCAGTACTTC
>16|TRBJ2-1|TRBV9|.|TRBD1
CASSVTWTGLYNEQFF
TGTGCCAGCAGCGTAACGTGGACAGGGCTCTACAATGAGCAGTTCTTC
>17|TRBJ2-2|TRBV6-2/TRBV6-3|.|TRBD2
CASSYAGTSLHTGELFF
TGTGCCAGCAGTTATGCCGGGACTAGCTTACACACCGGGGAGCTGTTTTTT
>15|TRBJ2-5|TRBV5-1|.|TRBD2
CASSLGLAGQETQYF
TGCGCCAGCAGCTTAGGACTAGCGGGGCAAGAGACCCAGTACTTC
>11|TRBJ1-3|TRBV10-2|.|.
CASRPGNTIYF
TGCGCCAGCCGTCCGGGAAACACCATATATTTT
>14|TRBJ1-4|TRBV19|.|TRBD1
CASRGDRGNEKLFF
TGTGCCAGTCGCGGGGACAGGGGGAATGAAAAACTGTTTTTT
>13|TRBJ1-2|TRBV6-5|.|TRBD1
CASSPLDRRGYTF
TGTGCCAGCAGTCCCTTGGACAGGCGTGGCTACACCTTC
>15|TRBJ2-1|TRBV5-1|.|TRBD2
CASSPTSGGLNEQFF
TGCGCCAGCAGCCCGACGAGCGGGGGGCTCAATGAGCAGTTCTTC
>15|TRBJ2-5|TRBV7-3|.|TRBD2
CASSLTSGRRETQYF
TGTGCCAGCAGCTTGACTAGCGGGAGAAGGGAGACCCAGTACTTC
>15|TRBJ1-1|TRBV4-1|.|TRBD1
CASSQPTTGDTEAFF
TGCGCCAGCAGCCAACCTACGACAGGGGACACTGAAGCTTTCTTT
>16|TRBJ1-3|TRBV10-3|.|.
CAISESRSTSGNTIYF
TGTGCCATCAGTGAGTCGAGGTCCACCTCTGGAAACACCATATATTTT
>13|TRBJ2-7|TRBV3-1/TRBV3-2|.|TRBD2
CASTLSGLGEQYF
TGTGCCAGCACCCTAAGCGGACTAGGGGAGCAGTACTTC